This passage covers 17 T cell receptor beta chains from one sample sequenced in a study of T-cell reconstitution after alpha-beta-depleted transplantation in children. These receptors are not linked to any known antigen. It was with unique molecular identifiers that the TCRbeta library was prepared. A single record per CDR3 protein comes from TCRdb applying MiXCR to the PCR reads. This sample yields tens of thousands of distinct CDR3 sequences, of which around 6% are seen a single time; approximately 30% belongs to the top ten. Whole-study results and caveats: Alpha-beta T cells present about two months after transplant were reported to originate from several hundred expanded graft clones.

The sequences come from peripheral blood, collected 60 days after TCRalphabeta/CD19-depleted stem cell transplant. The receptors derive from a child under three years old who had a stem cell transplant for acute myeloid leukemia, so the T cells may come from the graft donor.

Comment on this clonotype: This may come from a read error, since a much larger clone is one base off. The genes are TRBV7-9 and TRBJ2-1; D possibly uses TRBD1 or TRBD2 (5 bases each). Germline CDR1 and CDR2: SEHNR and FQNEAQ (reference sequence). The CDR3 spans 17 residues. CDR3 DNA: TGTGCCAGCAGCTTCAGAGGGGTTAGTGGGTCCTACAATGAGCAGTCCTTC. Translation gives CASSFRGVSGSYNEQSF.

This clonotype was observed many times. The rearrangement links TRBV15 to TRBJ1-4; TRBD1 is a possible D gene (6 bases). From germline, CDR1 is LNHNV and CDR2 YYDKDF (reference sequence). With 4 bases removed from V and 5 bases from J, the gap between germline ends came to 11 bases. This CDR3 comprises 14 residues. CDR3 amino acids: CATSTRGANEKLFF. The CDR3, as DNA: TGTGCCACCAGCACGCGGGGGGCGAATGAAAAACTGTTTTTT.

This clonotype appeared many times. The chain uses TRBV7-9 and TRBJ2-3; 9 positions agree with TRBD2. The J segment lost 4 bases and the V segment lost 5 bases, leaving 7 bases of the junction unmatched. The CDR3 contains 15 residues. Looked up from germline, CDR1 is SEHNR and CDR2 is FQNEAQ (reference sequence). CDR3 residues: CASSAAAGGADTQYF. CDR3 bases: TGTGCCAGCAGCGCCGCAGCGGGGGGCGCAGATACGCAGTATTTT.

DNA of the CDR3: TGTGCCAGCAGTTACGGAGGGGGCCACGGAACCTATAATTCACCCCTCCACTTT. This gives the protein CASSYGGGHGTYNSPLHF. The chain uses TRBV6-2 or TRBV6-3 and TRBJ1-6, with TRBD1 identical over 7 bases. The germline gives CDR1 MNHEY, CDR2 SVGEGT. The CDR3 runs to 18 residues. V was pared by 2 bases and J by 2 bases, with 9 bases of the junction left unmatched.

This clonotype was seen many times. This chain links TRBV4-3 with TRBJ2-1; TRBD2 matches at 8 bases. Germline V CDR1 and CDR2: LGHNA, YSLEER. The CDR3 runs to 17 residues. V dropped 1 base and J dropped 3; count of bases not matched to a gene: 8. In DNA form, the CDR3 reads TGCGCCAGCAGCCAAGGGATTAGCGGGACTCACTACAATGAGCAGTTCTTC. This codes for CASSQGISGTHYNEQFF.

This clonotype has ten or more counts. This sequence joins TRBV27 and TRBJ1-5; 11 bases agree with TRBD1. CDR3 length: 15 residues. Germline CDR1 reads MNHEY; CDR2 reads SMNVEV (reference sequence). The junction had 6 bases not matched to a gene; V was cut back by 5 bases and J by 6 bases. The CDR3 sequence is CASSVGQGAGQPQHF. Here the CDR3 DNA reads TGTGCCAGCAGTGTCGGACAGGGGGCCGGTCAGCCCCAGCATTTT.

V and J are TRBV20-1 and TRBJ2-3; 7 nucleotides agree with TRBD1. Germline CDR1 and CDR2: DFQATT and SNEGSKA (reference sequence). The CDR3 is 15 residues long. The trim removed 4 bases at V and 3 bases at J, leaving 10 bases unmatched. CDR3 loop: CSATVPGRGTDTQYF. CDR3 DNA: TGCAGTGCTACAGTGCCTGGCAGGGGGACAGATACGCAGTATTTT.

This clonotype was counted many times. The rearrangement uses TRBV12-3 or TRBV12-4 and TRBJ2-7, with 7 nucleotides matching TRBD1. Trimming took 3 bases from V and 5 from J; bases not matched to a gene: 7. The CDR3 has 14 residues. CDR3 sequence reads: CASSFLGTGDEQYF. CDR3 in DNA: TGTGCCAGCAGTTTCTTGGGTACAGGGGACGAGCAGTACTTC.

This clonotype was counted ten times or more. This rearrangement joins TRBV28 to TRBJ2-4; 10 bases are shared with TRBD1. With V trimmed by 2 bases and J by 3 bases, 7 bases remained unmatched. The CDR3 is 17 amino acids. Germline V gene data show CDR1 as MDHEN and CDR2 as SYDVKM. The CDR3 DNA reads TGTGCCAGCAGTTTACCGGACAGGGGGATGTTCAAAAACATTCAGTACTTC. It codes for CASSLPDRGMFKNIQYF. Full variable domain (remainder filled in from reference TRBV28 and TRBJ2-4): DVKVTQSSRYLVKRTGEKVFLECVQDMDHENMFWYRQDPGLGLRLIYFSYDVKMKEKGDIPEGYSVSREKKERFSLILESASTNQTSMYLCASSLPDRGMFKNIQYFGAGTRLSVL.

This clonotype was recorded at least ten times. V usage is TRBV10-3 and J usage is TRBJ2-1; D call uncertain. The V gene's germline CDR1 is ENHRY and CDR2 SYGVKD. Trimming removed 7 bases at V and 9 bases at J, with 16 bases between. The CDR3 totals 13 residues. CDR3 in DNA: TGTGCCATCACTCAAGGTCCGGGTGGTGAGCAGTTCTTC. Protein: CAITQGPGGEQFF.

This clonotype was found many times. The V and J genes are TRBV7-3 and TRBJ2-7; 8 bases align to TRBD1. This CDR3 spans 16 amino acids. Germline lookup yields CDR1 SGHTA and CDR2 FQGTGA. V was clipped by 2 bases and J by 4 bases; unmatched bases: 10. The CDR3, as DNA: TGTGCCAGCAGCTTAGTGCGACAGGGGAAAAGGTACGAGCAGTACTTC. It yields the protein CASSLVRQGKRYEQYF.

This clonotype was observed at least ten times. A read error may account for a junction end that differs from germline. The chain is built from TRBV5-1 and TRBJ2-7; D unclear. The CDR3 runs to 17 residues. CDR1 is SGHRS and CDR2 is YFSETQ in the germline V gene. In DNA form, the CDR3 reads TGCGCCAGCAGGTTGGGGTTGGTCGGGCGGAGCTCCTACGAGCAGTACTTC. This gives the protein CASRLGLVGRSSYEQYF.

This clonotype was found a few times. The J gene is TRBJ1-2, the V gene TRBV29-1; D uncertain. V was shortened by 4 bases and J by 0 bases, with 15 bases between the two germline ends. Germline V gene data show CDR1 as SQVTM and CDR2 as ANQGSEA. CDR3 length equals 15 residues. The CDR3 protein is CSVAEKALPNYGYTF. In DNA, the CDR3 is TGCAGCGTTGCAGAGAAAGCTTTGCCTAACTATGGCTACACCTTC.

Turning to this clonotype: Its ends do not fully match the called genes, so a read error is possible. The chain is built from TRBV7-3 and TRBJ2-1, with TRBD2 matching over 15 bases. The CDR3 length is 20 residues. Germline V gives CDR1 SGHTA, CDR2 FQGTGA. The CDR3 nucleotides read TGTGCCAGCAGCGTAACCGGGACTAGCGGGAGGTCGAGCTCCTACAATGAGCAGTTCTTC. Encoded protein: CASSVTGTSGRSSSYNEQFF.

This clonotype was found many times. The chain combines TRBV6-5 with TRBJ2-7; 9 bases fit TRBD1. V was clipped by 3 bases and J by 2 bases; unmatched bases: 5. Germline values: CDR1 MNHEY, CDR2 SVGAGI. This CDR3 region has 15 residues. This chain's CDR3 is CASSYGTGYAYEQYF. The CDR3, as DNA: TGTGCCAGCAGTTATGGGACAGGGTATGCCTACGAGCAGTACTTC.

This clonotype was counted at least ten times. CDR3 residues: CASSLGTAGGPRNEQFF. The CDR3 nucleotides are TGTGCCAGCAGCTTAGGAACAGCGGGAGGGCCTAGGAATGAGCAGTTCTTC. The gene calls are TRBV7-2 and TRBJ2-1, with 10 bases lining up with TRBD2. Germline assignment: CDR1 SGHTA and CDR2 FQGNSA. Germline trimming cut 1 base from V and 7 bases from J; bases unmatched to any gene: 10. CDR3 length: 17 amino acids.

This clonotype was counted ten times or more. The chain uses TRBV4-3 and TRBJ2-2; either TRBD1 or TRBD2 may fit D (5 bases each). V lost 0 bases to trimming and J lost 4 bases, with 9 bases between them. Germline loops: CDR1 LGHNA, CDR2 YSLEER. The CDR3 consists of 15 residues. CDR3 coding DNA: TGCGCCAGCAGCCAAGAATCAGGGAGCACCGGGGAGCTGTTTTTT. It translates to CASSQESGSTGELFF.